This TCR beta chain derives from a study of blood T cell repertoires in COVID-19. The wider study: The United States, Italy and Spain supplied acute and convalescent COVID-19 samples.

Clones were read by immunoSEQ multiplex PCR, and TCRdb kept only the in-frame ones, dropping some. The sample yields approximately 75,000 clones, more than 85% seen once. V lost 3 bases to trimming and J lost 5 bases; unmatched junction nucleotides: 5. Germline loops: CDR1 MDHEN, CDR2 SYDVKM. This CDR3 spans 14 amino acids. The sequencing input was peripheral blood. The V gene is TRBV28, the J gene TRBJ2-7, with 9 bases fitting TRBD2. The origin of this receptor is a man in his sixties with acute or convalescent COVID-19. CDR3 protein: CASSFSGGYDEQYF. In DNA, the CDR3 is TGTGCCAGCAGTTTCAGCGGGGGGTATGACGAGCAGTACTTC.